This TCR beta chain derives from a study of T cell repertoires in aging, cancer and after chemotherapy. Study-wide results and caveats: In healthy donors, age-related TCR diversity loss mainly reflected lost richness.

A mixed TRB-A/B primer pool amplified rearranged TRB by multiplex touch-down PCR. TCRdb ran MiXCR on the multiplex PCR reads and lists one entry per CDR3 protein. This table holds approximately 20,000 distinct CDR3 sequences, roughly 35% found once. In regard to this clonotype: The antigen is undetermined.

Amplification of TCR beta used genomic DNA extracted from peripheral blood. The germline gives CDR1 ENHRY, CDR2 SYGVKD. Trimming took 6 bases from V and 10 from J; bases not matched to a gene: 8. The CDR3 runs 13 residues. The TCR sequence derives from a human donor with a solid tumor. The genes are TRBV10-3 and TRBJ2-1; 8 nucleotides agree with TRBD2. Sequencing was done on a sample of blood. Here the CDR3 reads CAIRGTRSGEQFF. CDR3 in DNA: TGTGCCATCAGGGGGACTAGGAGTGGGGAGCAGTTCTTC.